This T cell receptor (beta chain) was identified during a study of identical twins. Study-level findings and limits: Clonotypes of the beta chain that were abundant in cord blood carried fewer insertions (memory repertoires showed none). Within beta out-of-frame sequences, the excess sharing observed between twins was weaker. For out-of-frame alpha sequences shared by twins, low generation probability was in excess.

With respect to this clonotype: The target antigen is unknown.

The CDR3 covers 17 residues. From germline, CDR1 is DFQATT and CDR2 SNEGSKA (reference sequence). Trimming shortened V by 1 base and J by 0 bases, and 17 bases separated the two germline ends. TCRdb reanalysed the 5' RACE reads using MiXCR and keeps one entry per CDR3 protein. The profile covers 500,000 to 700,000 distinct CDR3 sequences, with around 7.5% appearing a single time and 1.6% taken by the ten largest. This sample was also put to use in a study of yellow fever vaccine responses in identical twins.

This chain joins TRBV20-1 and TRBJ2-3; D possibly corresponds to TRBD2 (6 bases). The sample taken for sequencing was PBMCs. This clonotype was obtained from a young woman in good health. Here the CDR3 DNA reads TGCAGTGCTAGAGGCCCCTTCCTAGCGCCGAGCACAGATACGCAGTATTTT. Protein product: CSARGPFLAPSTDTQYF.